This section outlines one T cell receptor (beta chain) sequence together with its context. Produced via immunoSEQ multiplex PCR; TCRdb's table is partial and in-frame only. This sample has 70,000 to 80,000 clones, with roughly 91% found just once. V trimming: 4 bases; J trimming: 8 bases; junction bases outside the gene matches: 8. The V gene's germline CDR1 is MDHEN and CDR2 SYDVKM. CDR3 length: 14 residues. These data are taken from a study of technical replicates of blood from a handful of donors. The sample taken for sequencing was T cells isolated from PBMCs. The chain recombines TRBV28 with TRBJ2-7, with 10 nucleotides matching TRBD1. The sequence was obtained from a human donor in good health. Some clones in this sample may be carry-over from other donors' samples. This CDR3 reads CASSSGQGKDKQYF. The CDR3 DNA follows: TGTGCCAGCAGTTCGGGACAGGGGAAAGACAAGCAGTACTTC.